This is a list of T cell receptor beta chains from one sample in a study of a mutant IDH1 vaccine in newly diagnosed glioma. Profiled with immunoSEQ multiplex PCR; TCRdb holds only in-frame clones, not every one. The sample consists of around 41,000 clones, 60% to 85% of them appearing once. Their specific antigens are unknown. Here the sequenced sample was PBMCs, taken from a glioma patient whose treatment included an IDH1 peptide vaccine. Source of these receptors: a woman in her thirties or forties with glioma. Some clones in this sample may be carry-over from other donors' samples. CDR3s include the opening cysteine and the closing phenylalanine or tryptophan. The order of the fields is V gene, J gene, D gene, clone size, CDR3 DNA, CDR3 protein. D genes are given only for firm matches. Size is stated for part of the rows, as once, few or many counts, or as a class when the clone is expanded.

TRBV6-6	TRBJ2-7	TRBD2	-	TGTGCCAGCAGTTACGGGGGACTAGCGGGAAGTTACGAGCAGTACTTC	CASSYGGLAGSYEQYF
TRBV10-3	TRBJ2-7	-	-	TGTGCCATCAGTGAGTCGCGGGACACCAACTACGAGCAGTACTTC	CAISESRDTNYEQYF
TRBV4-3	TRBJ2-6	-	-	TGCGCCAGCAGCCAAGAGGCTGGGTCTGGGGCCAACGTCCTGACTTTC	CASSQEAGSGANVLTF
TRBV5-4	TRBJ1-1	-	-	TGTGCCAGCAGCCGGTCGGGGGCGCGGAACACTAAAGCTTTCTTT	CASSRSGARNTKAFF
TRBV19	TRBJ1-5	-	-	TGTGCCAGTAAAGACAGTAGCAATCAGCCCCAGCATTTT	CASKDSSNQPQHF
TRBV29-1	TRBJ2-7	TRBD2	once	TGCAGCGTACTTATCAGCGGGGGATCCTACGAGCAGTACTTC	CSVLISGGSYEQYF
TRBV15	TRBJ1-5	-	-	TGTGCCACCAGCAGACCTGGGGGGGTTTCGCAGCCCCAGCATTTT	CATSRPGGVSQPQHF
TRBV6-6	TRBJ1-5	-	-	TGTGCCAGCACTCCCGCGGGAAATCAGCCCCAGCATTTT	CASTPAGNQPQHF
TRBV10-3	TRBJ1-5	-	-	TGTGCCATCAGTGAGTCGGTTGGGGGGCAGCCCCAGCATTTT	CAISESVGGQPQHF
TRBV14	TRBJ2-3	-	-	TGTGCCAGCAGCCAAGATGGGAATACGCAGTATTTT	CASSQDGNTQYF
TRBV5-5	TRBJ1-5	-	-	TGTGCCAGCAGCTTAATTGATCAGCCCCAGCATTTT	CASSLIDQPQHF
TRBV5-1	TRBJ2-3	-	few	TGCGCCAGCAGCTTGGACTTGAGTGATACGCAGTATTTT	CASSLDLSDTQYF
TRBV2	TRBJ1-4	TRBD1	few	TGTGCCACTTCTAGACAGGGCCCCGCAACTAATGAAAAACTGTTTTTT	CATSRQGPATNEKLFF
TRBV6-5	TRBJ1-5	-	-	TGTGCCAGCAGTTACTCGATCCTGAGCAATCAGCCCCAGCATTTT	CASSYSILSNQPQHF
TRBV9	TRBJ2-7	-	-	TGTGCCAGCAGCGTAGGAGGAGGGGGGTACGAGCAGTACTTC	CASSVGGGGYEQYF
TRBV7-3	TRBJ2-1	TRBD2	-	TGTGCCAGCAGCTTAGCGGGGGGGAATGAGCAGTTCTTC	CASSLAGGNEQFF
TRBV18	TRBJ2-3	-	-	TGTGCCAGCTCACCATTAACGCGAAGTACCGGGGGAGACACAGATACGCAGTATTTT	CASSPLTRSTGGDTDTQYF
TRBV4-1	TRBJ2-7	-	once	TGCGCCAGCAGCCATAACCCCGGGCCCTCCTACGAGCAGTACTTC	CASSHNPGPSYEQYF
TRBV18	TRBJ2-7	TRBD1	-	TGTGCCAGCTCACCCCAGGGGGCCCACTCCTACGAGCAGTACTTC	CASSPQGAHSYEQYF
TRBV5-1	TRBJ1-1	-	medium-sized	TGCGCCAGCAGCTTGGAGGGGGACCGGGACGCTTTCTTT	CASSLEGDRDAFF
TRBV7-9	TRBJ1-1	-	-	TGTGCCAGCAGCGCGGGAGGGCAAACTGAAGCTTTCTTT	CASSAGGQTEAFF
TRBV4-2	TRBJ2-7	-	-	TGTGCCAGCAGCCAAGATTCGGGAGTTAACGGCCACGAGCAGTACTTC	CASSQDSGVNGHEQYF
TRBV6-5	TRBJ1-2	-	-	TGTGCCAGCAGTTACCGGAGGACAGTCGATGGCTACACCTTC	CASSYRRTVDGYTF
TRBV28	TRBJ1-1	-	many	TGTGCCAGCAGTCCCCGGACAAGCCTGGCTTTCTTT	CASSPRTSLAFF
TRBV29-1	TRBJ1-5	TRBD1	-	TGCAGCGTTCGGGAGACAGGGAGGTTTCAGCCCCAGCATTTT	CSVRETGRFQPQHF
TRBV5-6	TRBJ1-3	TRBD1	-	TGTGCCAGCACGGGACAGGGGGGCTCTATATTTGGAAACACCATATATTTT	CASTGQGGSIFGNTIYF
TRBV11-3	TRBJ2-2	-	-	TGTGCCAGCAGCCCGGGCGGAAGGGGGGAGCTGTTTTTT	CASSPGGRGELFF
TRBV4-3	TRBJ2-6	-	-	TGCGCCAGCAGCCAAGATGTGGGGGTTGGGGCCAACGTCCTGACTTTC	CASSQDVGVGANVLTF
TRBV29-1	TRBJ2-7	TRBD1	-	TGCAGCGTTGAAGAGGGACAGACCTACGAGCAGTACTTC	CSVEEGQTYEQYF
TRBV12-5	TRBJ1-1	-	-	TGTGCTAGTGGTTTAGAGAACACTGAAGCTTTCTTT	CASGLENTEAFF
TRBV14	TRBJ1-1	-	-	TGTGCCAGCAGCCAATCGAGGGACATGAACACTGAAGCTTTCTTT	CASSQSRDMNTEAFF
TRBV5-8	TRBJ1-1	-	-	TGTGCCAGCAGCCCACAGGCAGGGACCACTGAAGCTTTCTTT	CASSPQAGTTEAFF
TRBV4-3	TRBJ2-7	-	-	TGCGCCAGCAGCCAACACCGACAGACAGAATACGAGCAGTACTTC	CASSQHRQTEYEQYF
TRBV19	TRBJ1-2	-	-	TGTGCCAGTAGGCAACAGGGAAGCTATGGCTACACCTTC	CASRQQGSYGYTF
TRBV5-1	TRBJ1-2	-	-	TGCGCCAGCAGCGAGGCCCGGGAGGGCTACACCTTC	CASSEAREGYTF
TRBV2	TRBJ2-1	-	-	TGTGCCAGCAGTGGGGACTCCTACAATGAGCAGTTCTTC	CASSGDSYNEQFF
TRBV4-2	TRBJ2-7	TRBD1	once	TGTGCCAGCAGCCAGGGCTACAGGGGCGAAGAGCAGTACTTC	CASSQGYRGEEQYF
TRBV29-1	TRBJ2-7	-	-	TGCAGCGTTGAAGCCAGGGGCTGGAACGAGCAGTACTTC	CSVEARGWNEQYF
TRBV5-5	TRBJ1-4	-	-	TGTGCCAGCAGCCCGCTCTCGGGCAGGAGGGCTAATGAAAAACTGTTTTTT	CASSPLSGRRANEKLFF
TRBV5-5	TRBJ1-4	-	-	TGTGCCAGCAGCTTGGGGGCGAATAGGGAAAAACTGTTTTTT	CASSLGANREKLFF
TRBV5-1	TRBJ2-1	-	-	TGCGCCAGCAGTTCGACCCTAGACAATGAGCAGTTCTTC	CASSSTLDNEQFF
TRBV5-4	TRBJ2-5	TRBD2	-	TGTGCCAGCAGCCCCGGGGGGGGAGAGACCCAGTACTTC	CASSPGGGETQYF
TRBV6-5	TRBJ2-7	-	-	TGTGCCAGCAGGCCCACCGGAGCTTTTCACTACGAGCAGTACTTC	CASRPTGAFHYEQYF
TRBV19	TRBJ1-3	-	-	TGTGCCAGTCTTGACAGCTCTGGAAACACCATATATTTT	CASLDSSGNTIYF
TRBV29-1	TRBJ1-2	TRBD1	-	TGCAGCGTTGAGGACAGGGGACGGTTTGGCTACACCTTC	CSVEDRGRFGYTF
TRBV5-1	TRBJ1-1	-	-	TGCGCCAGCAGGGGGATGACAGGACAAGGTTCGGGGAACACTGAAGCTTTCTTT	CASRGMTGQGSGNTEAFF
TRBV2	TRBJ1-3	-	-	TGTGCCAGCATCCCCCCGGGGGTCTCTGGAAACACCATATATTTT	CASIPPGVSGNTIYF
TRBV27	TRBJ1-3	-	-	TGTGCCAGCACACTAAGGCCCGCCGTCGGAAACACCATATATTTT	CASTLRPAVGNTIYF
TRBV5-6	TRBJ1-2	TRBD1	few	TGTGCCAGCAGCCCCCGAGGACAGGCCTGGGGCTATGGCTACACCTTC	CASSPRGQAWGYGYTF
TRBV7-9	TRBJ2-1	TRBD2	few	TGTGCCAGCCATCAGTCGGGACTAGAATACAATGAGCAGTTCTTC	CASHQSGLEYNEQFF
TRBV15	TRBJ1-3	-	-	TGTGCCACCAGCCCGGAAAGATCAGGAAACACCATATATTTT	CATSPERSGNTIYF
TRBV25-1	TRBJ2-7	-	-	TGTGCCAGCAGTGCCCAATACGAGCAGTACTTC	CASSAQYEQYF
TRBV6-1	TRBJ1-5	-	-	TGTGCCAGCTCGGATGGGTTCAATCAGCCCCAGCATTTT	CASSDGFNQPQHF
TRBV13	TRBJ1-6	TRBD1	-	TGTGCCAGCAGCGTCGGACAGGGAAATTCACCCCTCCACTTT	CASSVGQGNSPLHF
TRBV9	TRBJ1-2	-	-	TGTGCCAGCAGCCCTAGACTACAGGGTGGCTACACCTTC	CASSPRLQGGYTF
TRBV19	TRBJ1-5	-	-	TGTGCCAGTAGTATCAGGGATACAGTCTGGTCAATTAGCAATCAGCCCCAGCATTTT	CASSIRDTVWSISNQPQHF
TRBV7-2	TRBJ2-7	-	-	TGTGCCAGCAGCTTAGGGGGTCGGGGCTTTTACGAGCAGTACTTC	CASSLGGRGFYEQYF